This TCR beta chain was recovered during a study of blood T cell repertoires in COVID-19. About the study: PBMCs, B-cell-depleted T cells, or T cells were the source of the cDNA or gDNA that made up the material.

The CDR3 consists of 13 residues. V lost 2 bases and J lost 9, with 11 bases in between. As originally analysed: Amplification with reference gene primers provided the estimates of nucleated cell counts. The protocol was immunoSEQ multiplex PCR, while the TCRdb copy is restricted to in-frame clones and leaves out a portion. V and J calls and clone size follow that table, whereas D and trimming were derived from the DNA. The sample has about 100,000 clones; approximately 89% are singletons. The chain joins TRBV12-3 or TRBV12-4 to TRBJ2-1, with D possibly being TRBD1 (6 bases). Material for sequencing was peripheral blood. The source is a woman aged 25 to 39 with acute or convalescent COVID-19. The CDR3 region is CASSLLSGVEQFF. CDR3 in DNA: TGTGCCAGCAGTTTACTTTCAGGGGTTGAGCAGTTCTTC.